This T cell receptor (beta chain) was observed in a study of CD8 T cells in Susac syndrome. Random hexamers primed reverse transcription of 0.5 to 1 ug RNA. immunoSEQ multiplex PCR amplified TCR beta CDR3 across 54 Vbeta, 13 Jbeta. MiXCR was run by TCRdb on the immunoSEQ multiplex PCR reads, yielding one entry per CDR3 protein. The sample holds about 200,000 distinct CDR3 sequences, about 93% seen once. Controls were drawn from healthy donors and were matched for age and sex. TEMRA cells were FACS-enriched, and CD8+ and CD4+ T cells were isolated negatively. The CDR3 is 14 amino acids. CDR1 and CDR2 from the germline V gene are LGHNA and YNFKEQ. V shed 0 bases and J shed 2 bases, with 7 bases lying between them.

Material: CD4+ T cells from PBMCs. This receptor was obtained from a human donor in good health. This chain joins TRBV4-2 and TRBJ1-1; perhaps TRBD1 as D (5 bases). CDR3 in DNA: TGTGCCAGCAGCCAAGAGGGGCCTAACACTGAAGCTTTCTTT. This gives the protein CASSQEGPNTEAFF.